These T cell receptor beta chains were read from a single sample in a study of shared clonotypes between healthy human individuals. Produced via immunoSEQ multiplex PCR; TCRdb's table is partial and in-frame only. This table holds around 2,100,000 clones, about 95% found once. The sequencing sample was made of naive CD8+ T cells sorted from blood. The receptors were sampled from a man aged 18 to 35 in good health. Both conserved end residues are part of each CDR3. Each record gives: V gene, clone size, D gene, J gene, CDR3 protein, CDR3 DNA. The D gene is left open where the match is weak. Rows give clone size only sometimes, using once, few, many, or a class for an expanded clone.

TRBV30	-	TRBD1	TRBJ1-1	CAWTLDRGAPEAFF	TGTGCCTGGACGTTAGACAGGGGAGCCCCTGAAGCTTTCTTT
TRBV5-4	-	-	TRBJ2-7	CASSLLGRDPYEQYF	TGTGCCAGCAGCCTCTTAGGCAGGGATCCCTACGAGCAGTACTTC
TRBV28	-	TRBD2	TRBJ2-7	CASSPGLAGPSYEQYF	TGTGCCAGCAGCCCTGGACTAGCGGGACCGTCCTACGAGCAGTACTTC
TRBV6-6	-	-	TRBJ1-2	CASEGEGYGYTF	TGTGCCAGCGAGGGAGAGGGCTATGGCTACACCTTC
TRBV7-9	-	-	TRBJ2-5	CASSLDPGVRTETQYF	TGTGCCAGCAGCTTAGACCCAGGGGTAAGGACAGAGACCCAGTACTTC
TRBV6-1	few	-	TRBJ2-7	CASSAGWEYEQYF	TGTGCCAGCAGTGCGGGTTGGGAATACGAGCAGTACTTC
TRBV28	-	-	TRBJ2-3	CASSPRRGEDSDTQYF	TGTGCCAGCAGCCCAAGGAGAGGGGAGGACTCGGATACGCAGTATTTT
TRBV10-3	-	TRBD1	TRBJ2-7	CAISELPPGTATYEQYF	TGTGCCATCAGTGAGCTTCCCCCCGGGACAGCTACCTACGAGCAGTACTTC
TRBV7-9	-	-	TRBJ1-2	CASSPGQYGYTF	TGTGCCAGCAGCCCCGGACAATATGGCTACACCTTC
TRBV5-6	-	-	TRBJ2-5	CASSPARWETQYF	TGTGCCAGCAGCCCCGCCAGGTGGGAGACCCAGTACTTC
TRBV4-3	-	-	TRBJ2-2	CASRNLGAPGELFF	TGCGCCAGCAGGAATTTGGGGGCGCCCGGGGAGCTGTTTTTT
TRBV5-8	-	-	TRBJ2-7	CASSLVGSPGDEQYF	TGTGCCAGCAGCTTGGTCGGGTCTCCAGGAGATGAGCAGTACTTC
TRBV6-5	once	TRBD1	TRBJ1-2	CASSYGTGFYGYTF	TGTGCCAGCAGTTACGGGACAGGGTTTTATGGCTACACCTTC
TRBV7-9	-	TRBD1	TRBJ2-2	CASSGGQGYTGELFF	TGTGCCAGCAGCGGGGGACAGGGGTATACCGGGGAGCTGTTTTTT
TRBV29-1	once	-	TRBJ1-5	CSVEATSGQPQHF	TGCAGCGTTGAAGCGACGTCAGGGCAGCCCCAGCATTTT
TRBV27	-	TRBD1	TRBJ2-1	CASSFQPGQPYNEQFF	TGTGCCAGCAGTTTCCAACCGGGACAGCCCTACAATGAGCAGTTCTTC
TRBV30	-	-	TRBJ1-2	CAWSYGGLVYGYTF	TGTGCCTGGAGTTACGGGGGGTTGGTCTATGGCTACACCTTC
TRBV9	-	-	TRBJ2-1	CASSVGKVTYNEQFF	TGTGCCAGCAGCGTAGGTAAGGTAACCTACAATGAGCAGTTCTTC
TRBV25-1	-	TRBD2	TRBJ2-3	CASSLAGNTDTQYF	TGTGCCAGCAGTTTAGCGGGTAATACAGATACGCAGTATTTT
TRBV5-8	-	-	TRBJ2-7	CASSLEGRWEQYF	TGTGCCAGCAGCTTGGAGGGGCGCTGGGAGCAGTACTTC
TRBV10-3	-	-	TRBJ2-7	CAISESPGPGYEQYF	TGTGCCATCAGTGAGTCTCCAGGCCCCGGCTACGAGCAGTACTTC
TRBV5-1	-	-	TRBJ1-1	CASSLDLQGNTEAFF	TGCGCCAGCAGCTTGGACCTACAGGGGAACACTGAAGCTTTCTTT
TRBV27	few	-	TRBJ2-7	CASLSSSYEQYF	TGTGCCAGCCTATCTTCCTCCTACGAGCAGTACTTC
TRBV2	-	TRBD2	TRBJ2-7	CASSGYGHRRSSGSHEQYF	TGTGCCAGCAGTGGCTACGGTCACAGGAGGAGTAGCGGGAGCCACGAGCAGTACTTC
TRBV5-6	-	-	TRBJ2-1	CASSLPGAYEQFF	TGTGCCAGCAGCCTCCCCGGGGCCTATGAGCAGTTCTTC
TRBV27	-	TRBD2	TRBJ2-1	CASSLKGLALNEQFF	TGTGCCAGCAGTTTAAAGGGACTAGCGTTGAATGAGCAGTTCTTC
TRBV13	-	-	TRBJ1-6	CASSQNREPSSYNSPLHF	TGTGCCAGCAGCCAGAACAGGGAACCAAGCTCCTATAATTCACCCCTCCACTTT
TRBV6-4	once	-	TRBJ2-7	CASPLRGLHYEQYF	TGTGCCAGCCCGCTCCGGGGTCTACACTACGAGCAGTACTTC
TRBV7-9	-	-	TRBJ2-1	CASSLGEAPNEQFF	TGTGCCAGCAGCTTAGGAGAGGCCCCCAATGAGCAGTTCTTC
TRBV10-2	-	-	TRBJ2-5	CAIADQETQYF	TGCGCCATTGCGGACCAAGAGACCCAGTACTTC
TRBV11-3	-	-	TRBJ2-1	CASSLRTADEQFF	TGTGCCAGCAGCTTACGGACGGCGGATGAGCAGTTCTTC
TRBV4-3	-	-	TRBJ2-5	CASSQESGETQYF	TGCGCCAGCAGCCAAGAGTCTGGGGAGACCCAGTACTTC
TRBV4-1	-	-	TRBJ2-7	CASSREGHEQYF	TGCGCCAGCAGCAGAGAGGGGCACGAGCAGTACTTC
TRBV27	-	-	TRBJ1-1	CASSLSWGAGNTEAFF	TGTGCCAGCAGTTTATCGTGGGGAGCAGGAAACACTGAAGCTTTCTTT
TRBV5-4	-	-	TRBJ2-7	CASSFDSNYEQYF	TGTGCCAGCAGCTTCGACAGTAACTACGAGCAGTACTTC
TRBV14	-	-	TRBJ1-1	CASSQDNLAGWILDTEAFF	TGTGCCAGCAGCCAAGATAACCTAGCAGGGTGGATCTTAGACACTGAAGCTTTCTTT
TRBV9	-	TRBD2	TRBJ2-7	CASSATSGGAYEQYF	TGTGCCAGCAGCGCTACTAGCGGGGGGGCCTACGAGCAGTACTTC